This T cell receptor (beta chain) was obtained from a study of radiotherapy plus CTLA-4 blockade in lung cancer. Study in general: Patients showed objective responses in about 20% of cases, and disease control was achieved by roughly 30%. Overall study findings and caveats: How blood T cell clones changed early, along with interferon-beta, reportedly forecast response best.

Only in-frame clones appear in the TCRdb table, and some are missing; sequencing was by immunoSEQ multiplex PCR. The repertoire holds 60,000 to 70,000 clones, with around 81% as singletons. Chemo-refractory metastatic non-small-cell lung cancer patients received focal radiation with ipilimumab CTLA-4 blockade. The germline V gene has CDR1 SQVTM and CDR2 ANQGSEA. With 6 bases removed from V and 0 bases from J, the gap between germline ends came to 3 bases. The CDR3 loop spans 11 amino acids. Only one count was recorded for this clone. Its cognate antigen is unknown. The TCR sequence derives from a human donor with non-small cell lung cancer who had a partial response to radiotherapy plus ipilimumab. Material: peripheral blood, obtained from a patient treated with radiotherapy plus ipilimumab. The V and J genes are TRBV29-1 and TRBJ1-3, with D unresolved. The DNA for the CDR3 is TGCAGCGTCTACTCTGGAAACACCATATATTTT. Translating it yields CSVYSGNTIYF.